The entry below gives a single T cell receptor beta chain sequence along with its context. The specificity of this receptor is unknown. Nothing much larger sits one base from this clone, and base qualities are not available. This record comes from a study of vaccination and CD4 T cells after COVID-19 (dated by TCRdb to between 2021 and 2024). Describing the broader study: Convalescent patients had a positive SARS-CoV-2 result on nasal swab PCR, and of these patients, several had mild disease and one had severe disease. As controls, cultures received a CEFX viral epitope pool (the positive control), an HIV-1 Nef peptide pool (the negative control), or no peptide at all. In 10 COVID-19 convalescent patients and a handful of infection-naive healthy vaccine recipients, researchers compared the spike-specific CD4+ TCR repertoire from before mRNA vaccination with the repertoire from after. Two doses of either the Pfizer-BioNTech BNT162b2 vaccine (n=8) or the Moderna mRNA-1273 vaccine (n=2) were administered to participants. The convalescent cohort included six males and four females, with two Hispanic individuals, seven Caucasians, two Asians and one multiracial person. For stimulating the cultures, overlapping spike peptide pools were used, derived from SARS-CoV-2 as well as from the common cold coronaviruses HCoV-NL63, HCoV-OC43 and HCoV-229E. Post-vaccine blood samples were obtained a median of about 72 days after the second vaccine dose, with a range of roughly 13 to 250 days. Post-COVID blood samples were collected from convalescent patients a median of roughly 100 days after diagnosis, with a range of about 30 to 180 days. Broad study findings and their caveats: The median count of SARS-CoV-2-reactive clonotypes went up from around 20 after infection to 38 after vaccination, although the change was not significant. In convalescent patients, nearly all vaccine-specific clones (304 of 307) were found to be mono-reactive for SARS-CoV-2 spike rather than cross-reactive with common cold coronaviruses. In convalescent patients, a median approximately 83% of post-vaccine SARS-CoV-2-reactive clones were detected only after vaccination, suggesting vaccine-specific priming. Only a relatively small number of convalescent patients were included in the study, and early timepoints following natural infection were not analyzed.

Explained via the paper, the treatment or condition label denotes: roughly 10-day PBMC culture with coronavirus spike peptide pools or control peptides (ViraFEST assay). The ViraFEST assay, used in the study, expanded antigen-specific T cells with peptide pools and then identified the expanded clonotypes through TCR sequencing. The convalescent patients' positive SARS-CoV-2 PCR tests fell between March and December 2020, which was before the Alpha, Beta and Delta variants emerged in the United States. Each well held around 2.1 million PBMCs cultured with roughly 10 ug/ml peptide pools in IMDM containing around 5% human AB serum and approximately 10 IU/ml IL-2. Half of the culture medium was replaced with fresh IL-2-containing medium on days 3 and 7. After 9 to 11 days of culture, CD4+ T cells were isolated by negative selection with the EasySep CD4+ T cell isolation kit. Ficoll-Paque Plus gradient centrifugation was used to isolate PBMCs from whole blood, and the isolated PBMCs were then either used fresh or cryopreserved at -140C. Triplicate wells were generally used for each culture condition.

CDR3 length: 15 amino acids, cysteine to phenylalanine. The DNA shown is the 45-base CDR3, in frame from base 1. Library preparation was by PCR. DNA from cultured CD4+ T cells underwent TCR sequencing with the Oncomine TCR Beta short-read assay at the Johns Hopkins FTIC core. The QIAamp micro DNA kit was used to extract genomic DNA from the cultured CD4+ T cells. The Oncomine TCR Beta libraries from cultured CD4+ T cells were pooled using unique dual indexes and then sequenced on an Illumina iSeq 100. Turning to the authors' computational methods: Non-productive sequences were removed, and CDR3s that did not start with C, did not end with F or W, or were shorter than 7 amino acids were discarded. Antigen-specific clonotypes were identified with the MANAFEST web application by comparing peptide-stimulated wells with reference and other culture wells. To be called positive, a clone needed an FDR below 0.05, an odds ratio above 5, and a productive frequency above 0.1% in at least two of three replicate wells. Clonotypes that were significantly expanded in both SARS-CoV-2 spike wells and at least one common cold coronavirus spike condition were defined as cross-reactive. Using R version 3.6.1, CDR3 homology was evaluated through Levenshtein distances (stringdist) along with unrooted phylogenetic trees (ape). TCRdb redid the processing of the public reads, applying fastp at Q25 and MiXCR, and retained in-frame beta chains. Records with the same CDR3 protein are collapsed into one entry carrying the most frequent genes and DNA. These V and J calls are TCRdb output, not the study's own analysis. The sample table records 10,000 to 13,000 distinct CDR3 sequences; roughly 58% of these occur just once. Approximately 9.6% of the sample goes to the ten largest clones.

The rearranged chain carries TRBV21-1 and TRBJ2-7; TRBD1 was called by the table and not checked on the DNA. TRBV21-1 is deemed a pseudogene. Source material: CD4+ T cells from blood, cultured in vitro. This TCR came from a human donor who had recovered from COVID-19. The DNA is as follows: TGTGCCAGCAGCGGAAGGGGGGGGGTCCGCCGCGAGCAGTACTTC. It codes for CASSGRGGVRREQYF.